Listed below are T cell receptor beta chains from one sample, sequenced in a study of blood T cell repertoires in COVID-19. Only in-frame clones appear in the TCRdb table, and some are missing; sequencing was by immunoSEQ multiplex PCR. The sample carries roughly 260,000 clones, under 95% recorded once. The sequencing sample was made of PBMCs or T cells enriched from blood (not recorded which). The receptors shown here come from a woman younger than 35 who had recovered from COVID-19. Each CDR3 is given with its conserved first and last residue. A D gene is named only where the DNA matches it firmly. Clone size is shown for a subset of rows, as once, few, many or a class of expanded clone.

>TRBV19|NA|TRBJ2-1|TRBD2
CASSKRGGTNNEQFF
TGTGCCAGTAGTAAACGGGGGGGCACCAACAATGAGCAGTTCTTC
>TRBV12-3/TRBV12-4|NA|TRBJ1-1|NA
CASSSGSTEAFF
TGTGCCAGCAGTTCCGGGAGCACTGAAGCTTTCTTT
>TRBV25-1|NA|TRBJ1-1|NA
CASSDAGWTEAFF
TGTGCCAGCAGTGATGCGGGTTGGACTGAAGCTTTCTTT
>TRBV2|NA|TRBJ1-5|NA
CASSVTGESNQPQHF
TGTGCCAGCAGTGTGACAGGAGAGAGCAATCAGCCCCAGCATTTT
>TRBV19|NA|TRBJ2-3|NA
CASSVDTYTDTQYF
TGTGCCAGTAGTGTGGACACCTACACAGATACGCAGTATTTT
>TRBV5-1|NA|TRBJ2-7|NA
CASSSGGFRDEQYF
TGCGCCAGCAGCTCGGGGGGCTTTCGGGACGAGCAGTACTTC
>TRBV6-2/TRBV6-3|NA|TRBJ2-7|NA
CASSSRSSRYRYEQYF
TGTGCCAGCAGTTCACGATCTTCTCGGTATCGGTACGAGCAGTACTTC
>TRBV5-4|once|TRBJ1-2|NA
CASSFPTDLTIGYTF
TGTGCCAGCAGCTTCCCGACAGACCTAACTATCGGCTACACCTTC
>TRBV5-1|NA|TRBJ1-1|TRBD1
CASTTGANTEAFF
TGCGCCAGCACGACAGGGGCCAACACTGAAGCTTTCTTT
>TRBV5-1|NA|TRBJ2-5|NA
CASSSGVSETQYF
TGCGCCAGCAGCTCAGGGGTTTCGGAGACCCAGTACTTC
>TRBV2|NA|TRBJ1-1|NA
CASYKGRQVNTEAFF
TGTGCCAGCTATAAGGGTAGACAGGTGAACACTGAAGCTTTCTTT
>TRBV7-3|NA|TRBJ1-1|NA
CASSSGTTIGEAFF
TGTGCCAGCAGCTCCGGGACAACTATCGGTGAAGCTTTCTTT
>TRBV9|NA|TRBJ1-1|TRBD1
CASSATGQGNTEAFF
TGTGCCAGCAGCGCAACGGGACAGGGGAACACTGAAGCTTTCTTT
>TRBV25-1|NA|TRBJ2-2|NA
CASSGLFTGELFF
TGTGCCAGCAGTGGGCTCTTCACCGGGGAGCTGTTTTTT
>TRBV5-1|NA|TRBJ2-7|TRBD1
CASSPTGSYEQYF
TGCGCCAGCAGCCCGACAGGGTCCTACGAGCAGTACTTC
>TRBV3-1/TRBV3-2|NA|TRBJ2-2|NA
CASSPGRIDTGELFF
TGTGCCAGCAGTCCAGGCCGCATAGACACCGGGGAGCTGTTTTTT
>TRBV23-1|NA|TRBJ1-2|NA
CASSQSRHGPLYGYTF
TGCGCCAGCAGTCAATCTCGCCACGGTCCCCTCTATGGCTACACCTTC
>TRBV28|NA|TRBJ2-7|TRBD1
CASRDRDRGYEQYF
TGTGCCAGCAGGGATCGGGACAGGGGCTACGAGCAGTACTTC
>TRBV7-9|NA|TRBJ2-3|TRBD2
CASSSSGGITDTQYF
TGTGCCAGCAGCTCCAGCGGGGGGATCACAGATACGCAGTATTTT
>TRBV6-5|NA|TRBJ2-7|TRBD1
CASSRTGGSEYEQYF
TGTGCCAGCAGTAGAACAGGGGGCTCGGAATACGAGCAGTACTTC
>TRBV3-1/TRBV3-2|NA|TRBJ1-3|NA
CASSQDVDTIYF
TGTGCCAGCAGCCAAGATGTAGACACCATATATTTT
>TRBV6-5|NA|TRBJ2-2|TRBD1
CASIRQGPGELFF
TGTGCCAGCATTCGACAGGGGCCCGGGGAGCTGTTTTTT
>TRBV10-1|NA|TRBJ2-3|TRBD2
CASSVGLANTDTQYF
TGCGCCAGCAGTGTGGGACTAGCCAACACAGATACGCAGTATTTT
>TRBV29-1|NA|TRBJ2-7|NA
CSVGSREQYF
TGCAGCGTTGGCTCTAGGGAGCAGTACTTC
>TRBV18|NA|TRBJ2-7|TRBD1
CASSFGQGSEQYF
TGTGCCAGCTCATTCGGACAGGGGAGCGAGCAGTACTTC
>TRBV7-3|NA|TRBJ2-2|TRBD1
CASSGQENTGELFF
TGTGCCAGCAGCGGACAGGAGAACACCGGGGAGCTGTTTTTT
>TRBV28|NA|TRBJ1-1|NA
CVTNNPGAGDTEAFF
TGTGTCACGAACAATCCAGGGGCCGGGGACACTGAAGCTTTCTTT
>TRBV6-5|NA|TRBJ1-1|NA
CASSRGRGTEAFF
TGTGCCAGCAGCCGCGGACGGGGCACTGAAGCTTTCTTT
>TRBV2|NA|TRBJ2-5|TRBD2
CASSELAGEETQYF
TGTGCCAGCAGTGAGCTAGCGGGGGAGGAGACCCAGTACTTC
>TRBV6-5|NA|TRBJ2-7|NA
CASSYPQANPYEQYF
TGTGCCAGCAGTTACCCGCAGGCGAACCCCTACGAGCAGTACTTC
>TRBV5-1|NA|TRBJ1-2|NA
CASSLVPSTSYGYTF
TGCGCCAGCAGCTTGGTTCCCTCCACAAGCTATGGCTACACCTTC
>TRBV18|NA|TRBJ1-1|TRBD1
CASSPLTGTYGRDAFF
TGTGCCAGCTCACCGCTGACAGGGACCTATGGGAGAGATGCTTTCTTT
>TRBV19|NA|TRBJ2-4|TRBD1
CAIKINGRGDRDIQYF
TGTGCCATTAAAATAAACGGCCGGGGGGACAGGGACATTCAGTACTTC
>TRBV14|NA|TRBJ2-3|TRBD2
CASSQDGQRGRDTQYF
TGTGCCAGCAGCCAAGATGGCCAGCGGGGGAGAGATACGCAGTATTTT
>TRBV19|NA|TRBJ2-3|TRBD1
CASHPDRGDTQYF
TGTGCCAGTCACCCGGACAGGGGGGATACGCAGTATTTT
>TRBV3-1/TRBV3-2|NA|TRBJ1-2|NA
CASSLGLYGYTF
TGTGCCAGCAGCCTAGGACTCTATGGCTACACCTTC
>TRBV5-5|NA|TRBJ1-6|NA
CASSPEVFGLNSPLHF
TGTGCCAGCAGCCCCGAGGTATTTGGTTTGAATTCACCCCTCCACTTT
>TRBV19|once|TRBJ1-3|TRBD1
CASGRGALSGNTIYF
TGTGCCAGTGGCAGGGGGGCCCTCTCTGGAAACACCATATATTTT
>TRBV19|few|TRBJ1-1|NA
CASSIWLEAFF
TGTGCCAGTAGTATTTGGCTTGAAGCTTTCTTT
>TRBV6-4|NA|TRBJ2-3|TRBD1
CASSDSDRSTQYF
TGTGCCAGCAGTGACTCGGACAGGTCAACGCAGTATTTT
>TRBV28|NA|TRBJ1-1|NA
CASSLWGARTEAFF
TGTGCCAGCAGTTTATGGGGGGCGCGCACTGAAGCTTTCTTT
>TRBV19|once|TRBJ2-3|NA
CASTQGPGVFTDTQYF
TGTGCCAGTACCCAAGGCCCGGGGGTCTTCACAGATACGCAGTATTTT
>TRBV4-1|few|TRBJ2-2|TRBD2
CASSPRGVDGELFF
TGCGCCAGCAGCCCGCGGGGGGTAGACGGGGAGCTGTTTTTT
>TRBV5-8|NA|TRBJ1-6|TRBD1
CASSTRPGQVLTPLHF
TGTGCCAGCAGCACCAGACCGGGACAGGTCCTTACACCCCTCCACTTT
>TRBV29-1|NA|TRBJ1-1|NA
CSVGQLNTEAFF
TGCAGCGTTGGACAGTTGAACACTGAAGCTTTCTTT
>TRBV4-1|NA|TRBJ2-7|NA
CASSVEEVSYEQYF
TGCGCCAGCAGCGTTGAGGAGGTTTCCTACGAGCAGTACTTC
>TRBV15|NA|TRBJ2-5|NA
CATGRGGEETQYF
TGTGCCACCGGTCGAGGGGGGGAAGAGACCCAGTACTTC
>TRBV28|NA|TRBJ1-2|NA
CASSLDRGGQNYGYTF
TGTGCCAGCAGCCTTGATCGGGGGGGGCAAAACTATGGCTACACCTTC
>TRBV5-1|NA|TRBJ2-7|TRBD1
CASSLGGTGDTYEQYF
TGCGCCAGCAGCTTGGGGGGAACAGGGGATACCTACGAGCAGTACTTC
>TRBV7-9|NA|TRBJ2-1|TRBD1
CASSLARGLDNEQFF
TGTGCCAGCAGCTTAGCCAGGGGGTTGGACAATGAGCAGTTCTTC
>TRBV27|NA|TRBJ1-1|NA
CASRPTANTEAFF
TGTGCCAGCAGACCTACAGCGAACACTGAAGCTTTCTTT
>TRBV18|NA|TRBJ1-5|TRBD1
CASSPGTGKTQPQHF
TGTGCCAGCTCACCCGGGACAGGGAAAACCCAGCCCCAGCATTTT
>TRBV6-6|once|TRBJ1-5|NA
CASSYLGNNQPQHF
TGTGCCAGCAGTTATCTCGGGAATAATCAGCCCCAGCATTTT
>TRBV9|NA|TRBJ2-2|NA
CASSVGLQGRGPGELFF
TGTGCCAGCAGCGTAGGCTTACAGGGTCGAGGGCCCGGGGAGCTGTTTTTT
>TRBV11-3|NA|TRBJ2-5|NA
CASTRGVGETQYF
TGTGCCAGCACCCGCGGGGTCGGGGAGACCCAGTACTTC
>TRBV11-2|few|TRBJ1-2|NA
CASSSGVMVTGGYTF
TGTGCCAGCAGTTCAGGTGTTATGGTCACTGGTGGCTACACCTTC
>TRBV7-9|NA|TRBJ2-1|NA
CASSLGSPGSNEQFF
TGTGCCAGCAGCTTAGGGTCCCCAGGGTCGAATGAGCAGTTCTTC
>TRBV6-5|once|TRBJ1-2|NA
CASSYGGVGYGYTF
TGTGCCAGCAGTTATGGGGGCGTAGGCTATGGCTACACCTTC
>TRBV13|NA|TRBJ2-1|NA
CASSLVSRSNEQFF
TGTGCCAGCAGCTTAGTGTCCAGATCCAATGAGCAGTTCTTC